Sequencing of this T cell receptor beta chain was carried out in a study of T-cell reconstitution after alpha-beta-depleted transplantation in children. Regarding the study as a whole: Alpha-beta T cells present about two months after transplant were reported to originate from several hundred expanded graft clones. Several patients had high TCRbeta diversity at day 60; it came from surviving recipient T cells and thymic progenitors. T-cell numbers and diversity, one year after transplant, stemmed largely from T cells that were newly produced.

The germline V and J ends were trimmed by 8 bases and 5 bases, with 16 bases remaining between them. The CDR3 is 13 residues long. Germline V gene lookup returns CDR1 SNHLY and CDR2 FYNNEI. Note on this clonotype: The antigen is not known.

Molecular barcoding with unique molecular identifiers was used for the TCRbeta library. TCRdb reanalysed the PCR reads using MiXCR and keeps one entry per CDR3 protein. The data contain roughly 790,000 distinct CDR3 sequences, roughly 16% of them seen just once; the ten biggest clones take up about 4.6%. The chain recombines TRBV2 with TRBJ2-7; D is perhaps TRBD1 or TRBD2 (5 bases each). This TCR came from a male patient aged 10 to 17 who had a stem cell transplant for acute lymphoblastic leukemia, so the T cells may come from the graft donor. This material consisted of PBMCs, mostly from graft donor cells, taken 360 days after TCRalphabeta/CD19-depleted stem cell transplant. The CDR3 sequence: CASGDPWNHEQYF. As DNA, the CDR3 is TGTGCCAGCGGGGACCCATGGAATCACGAGCAGTACTTC.